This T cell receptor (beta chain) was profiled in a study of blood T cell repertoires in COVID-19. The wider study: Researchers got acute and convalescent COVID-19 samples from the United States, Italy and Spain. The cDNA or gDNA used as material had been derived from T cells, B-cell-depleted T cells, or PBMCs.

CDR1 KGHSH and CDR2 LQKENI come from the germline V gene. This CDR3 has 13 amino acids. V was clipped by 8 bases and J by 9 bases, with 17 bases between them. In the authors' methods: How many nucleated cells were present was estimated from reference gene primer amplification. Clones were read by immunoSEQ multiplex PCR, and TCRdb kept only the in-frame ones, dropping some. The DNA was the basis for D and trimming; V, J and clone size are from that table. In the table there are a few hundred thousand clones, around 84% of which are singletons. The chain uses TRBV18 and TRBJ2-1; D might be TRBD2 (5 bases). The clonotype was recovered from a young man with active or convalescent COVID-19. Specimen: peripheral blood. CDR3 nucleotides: TGTGCCAGCACACACCAACGAGAGGGTGAGCAGTTCTTC. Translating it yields CASTHQREGEQFF. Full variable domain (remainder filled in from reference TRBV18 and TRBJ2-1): NAGVMQNPRHLVRRRGQEARLRCSPMKGHSHVYWYRQLPEEGLKFMVYLQKENIIDESGMPKERFSAEFPKEGPSILRIQQVVRGDSAAYFCASTHQREGEQFFGPGTRLTVL.